What follows are 18 T cell receptor beta chains derived from one specimen sequenced in a study of spatial heterogeneity in lung cancer. Overall study findings and caveats: Expanded alpha and beta TCR counts within tumors tracked tumor mutation counts.

The time point was: sample taken at primary tumor resection. These receptors have no identified antigens. TCRdb itself ran the 5' RACE reads through MiXCR, one entry per CDR3 protein. The sample has about 13,000 distinct CDR3 sequences; roughly 5.6% are singletons. The sample here was lung tumor tissue, taken at surgery. These receptors all stem from a male donor with early-stage non-small cell lung cancer.

On this clonotype: A library prepared for alpha chains yielded this beta chain as an off-target read; its size is of little meaning. This chain uses TRBV6-2 or TRBV6-3 with TRBJ2-7; D ambiguous. This CDR3 is built from 12 residues. Trimming shortened V by 3 bases and J by 5 bases, and 8 bases separated the two germline ends. Germline loops: CDR1 MNHEY, CDR2 SVGEGT. The CDR3 region is CASSYGVNEQYF. In DNA, the CDR3 is TGTGCCAGCAGTTATGGAGTCAACGAGCAGTACTTC.

This clonotype has ten or more counts. A library made for alpha chains picked up this beta chain off target, so its size means little. The chain recombines TRBV28 with TRBJ1-5, with unresolved D. Germline lookup yields CDR1 MDHEN and CDR2 SYDVKM. V lost 6 bases and J lost 0, with 9 bases in between. The CDR3 is made up of 14 amino acids. In DNA, the CDR3 is TGTGCCAGCAGGGCAGTCATTAGCAATCAGCCCCAGCATTTT. Its protein is CASRAVISNQPQHF.

This clonotype was recorded a few times. For a library built for alpha chains, this beta chain is a stray read; little rests on its size. The J gene is TRBJ1-2, the V gene TRBV28; perhaps TRBD1 as D (5 bases). CDR3 length: 14 residues. Trimming removed 5 bases at V and 5 bases at J, with 15 bases between. Germline V gene sequence: CDR1 MDHEN, CDR2 SYDVKM. CDR3 residues: CASSVRQIKYGYTF. In DNA, the CDR3 is TGTGCCAGCAGTGTCAGACAGATTAAATATGGCTACACCTTC.

Many counts were recorded for this clonotype. The library was prepared for alpha chains; this beta chain is a stray read, so its frequency means little. J is TRBJ2-2 and V is TRBV28, with TRBD1 as a possible D gene (5 bases). This CDR3 spans 16 amino acids. The V end lost 6 bases, the J end lost 1 base, and 15 bases lay between the germline ends. Germline CDR1 reads MDHEN; CDR2 reads SYDVKM. This CDR3 reads CASSHHGALNTGELFF. Written as DNA, the CDR3 is TGTGCCAGCAGCCACCATGGGGCCCTGAACACCGGGGAGCTGTTTTTT.

As to this clonotype: The library was designed around alpha chains, so this beta chain is a stray read whose abundance carries little weight. The J gene is TRBJ1-4, the V gene TRBV12-3 or TRBV12-4; 8 bases line up with TRBD1. V lost 5 bases and J lost 7; bases outside the gene matches: 3. This CDR3 comprises 13 residues. The CDR3 DNA reads as TGTGCCAGCAGTACCGACAGGGGTGAAAAACTGTTTTTT. Its protein is CASSTDRGEKLFF.

This clonotype was observed many times. The library was built for alpha chains, so this beta chain is an off-target read and its size means little. The genes are TRBV5-1 and TRBJ1-3; D unclear. V was shortened by 0 bases and J by 0 bases, with 7 bases between the two germline ends. Germline V gene data show CDR1 as SGHRS and CDR2 as YFSETQ. The CDR3 has 15 amino acids. The CDR3 region has the DNA TGCGCCAGCAGCTTGGGGACGGACTCTGGAAACACCATATATTTT. Residues: CASSLGTDSGNTIYF.

Many counts were recorded for this clonotype. This beta chain slipped into a library made for alpha chains as a stray read, so its size is not meaningful. J is TRBJ2-7 and V is TRBV28, with 7 bases fitting TRBD1. This CDR3 region has 13 residues. CDR1 MDHEN and CDR2 SYDVKM come from the germline V gene. The trim removed 7 bases at V and 4 bases at J, leaving 7 bases unmatched. The CDR3 nucleotides are TGTGCCAGCACGGGACAGTTGGCATACGAGCAGTACTTC. Its protein is CASTGQLAYEQYF.

This clonotype was observed at least ten times. Because the library targeted alpha chains, this beta chain is an off-target read whose size means little. The rearrangement uses TRBV5-1 and TRBJ1-2; 7 bases fit TRBD1. The CDR3 spans 13 residues. Trimming removed 4 bases from V and 6 bases from J; junction bases left unmatched: 6. CDR1 SGHRS and CDR2 YFSETQ come from the germline V gene. CDR3 DNA: TGCGCCAGCAGCCTGACAGGGAAAGATGGCTACACCTTC. Residues: CASSLTGKDGYTF.

In this sample, this clonotype turned up many times. This beta chain appears as a stray read in a library generated for alpha chains; its size is not informative. The gene calls are TRBV18 and TRBJ2-3; D unclear. With 3 bases removed from V and 1 base from J, the gap between germline ends came to 8 bases. CDR3 length equals 14 residues. From germline, CDR1 is KGHSH and CDR2 LQKENI. This CDR3 reads CASSPSGRTDTQYF. The CDR3 DNA follows: TGTGCCAGCTCACCTAGTGGTCGCACAGATACGCAGTATTTT.

Turning to this clonotype: This may be a read error: a much more frequent sequence differs by one nucleotide. The CDR3 ends on some other residue instead of the conserved phenylalanine or tryptophan, so this is likely a read error. The size of this beta chain means little, since it is a stray read in a library made for alpha chains. The chain is built from TRBV7-2 and TRBJ2-1; the D gene could be TRBD1 or TRBD2 (5 bases each). V dropped 6 bases and J dropped 5 bases, with 17 bases sitting between them. Germline CDR1 and CDR2: SGHTA and FQGNSA. This CDR3 has 15 amino acids. For the CDR3, the DNA is TGTGCCAGCAGTACCGGGGCCACCACTAACAATGAGCAGTTCCTC. It is translated as CASSTGATTNNEQFL.

Many counts were recorded for this clonotype. Because the library targeted alpha chains, this beta chain is an off-target read whose size means little. The V and J genes are TRBV12-3 or TRBV12-4 and TRBJ2-7; TRBD1 agrees at 10 bases. This CDR3 comprises 15 residues. V gave up 6 bases and J gave up 5 bases; unmatched junction bases: 10. CDR3 nucleotides: TGTGCCAGCAGACCCTCCGGGACAGGGGCACACGAGCAGTACTTC. Encoded protein: CASRPSGTGAHEQYF.

Comment on this clonotype: For a library built for alpha chains, this beta chain is a stray read; little rests on its size. This chain links TRBV6-5 with TRBJ1-1, with TRBD1 matching over 7 bases. The CDR3 covers 13 residues. Per the germline V gene, CDR1 is MNHEY and CDR2 is SVGAGI. The trim removed 4 bases at V and 4 bases at J, leaving 3 bases unmatched. CDR3 amino acids: CASSLTGATEAFF. The CDR3 bases are TGTGCCAGCAGTTTAACAGGGGCCACTGAAGCTTTCTTT.

In this sample, this clonotype turned up many times. The junction does not match germline at one end; this may be a read error. This beta chain lies outside the target of a library built for alpha chains; its clone size means little. The chain's CDR3 is CASSLDRDNQPQHF. As DNA, the CDR3 is TGTGCCAGCAGCTTAGACAGGGACAATCAGCCCCAGCATTTT. This rearrangement joins TRBV12-3 or TRBV12-4 to TRBJ1-5; 7 bases fit TRBD1. This CDR3 is built from 14 residues.

This clonotype appeared many times. Because this beta chain is a stray read in a library intended to capture alpha chains, its abundance should not be given much weight. The chain links TRBV2 to TRBJ2-1; D gene ambiguous. The CDR3 extends over 14 amino acids. Germline-derived CDR1 and CDR2 are SNHLY and FYNNEI. Trimming pared 2 bases from V and 10 bases from J, leaving 15 bases between. CDR3 sequence (DNA): TGTGCCAGCAGTGAATATGGTCAGTTAGGGGAGCAGTTCTTC. Amino acids: CASSEYGQLGEQFF.

This clonotype was observed at least ten times. The library was built for alpha chains, so this beta chain is an off-target read and its size means little. The gene calls are TRBV4-3 and TRBJ1-2; 7 nucleotides line up with TRBD1. CDR3 size: 14 residues. With 0 bases clipped from V and 7 bases from J, the junction kept 5 bases outside the gene matches. Looked up from germline, CDR1 is LGHNA and CDR2 is YSLEER. The CDR3: CASSQEGRGFGYTF. CDR3 nucleotide sequence: TGCGCCAGCAGCCAAGAGGGCAGGGGGTTTGGCTACACCTTC.

This clonotype was detected a few times. Little can be read into the size of this beta chain, an off-target read in a library designed for alpha chains. The chain employs TRBV6-2 or TRBV6-3 and TRBJ2-7; D might be TRBD1 or TRBD2, each matching 6 bases. Germline V gene data show CDR1 as MNHEY and CDR2 as SVGEGT. The CDR3 sequence is 15 residues long. V was cut by 1 base and J by 5 bases, with 15 bases left in between. The CDR3 region is CASSYLGGSENEQYF. For the CDR3, the DNA is TGTGCCAGCAGTTACTTGGGGGGCTCGGAAAACGAGCAGTACTTC.

Turning to this clonotype: As an off-target read in a library built for alpha chains, this beta chain has a frequency of little significance. The chain couples TRBV28 to TRBJ2-7, with 10 positions matching TRBD1. This CDR3 contains 14 residues. The ends lost 6 bases at V and 4 bases at J; junction bases unmatched: 6. Germline V gives CDR1 MDHEN, CDR2 SYDVKM. The CDR3 region has the DNA TGTGCCAGCAGCCCGGGACAGGGGCAGTACGAGCAGTACTTC. It translates to CASSPGQGQYEQYF. Based on the CDR3 plus reference TRBV28 and TRBJ2-7, the full variable domain is DVKVTQSSRYLVKRTGEKVFLECVQDMDHENMFWYRQDPGLGLRLIYFSYDVKMKEKGDIPEGYSVSREKKERFSLILESASTNQTSMYLCASSPGQGQYEQYFGPGTRLTVT.

Many counts were recorded for this clonotype. This beta chain is a stray read from a library made for alpha chains; its abundance is not meaningful. V gene TRBV7-2 combines with J gene TRBJ2-7, with D possibly matching TRBD2 (6 bases). Germline V gives CDR1 SGHTA, CDR2 FQGNSA. V lost 2 bases to trimming and J lost 3 bases, with 11 bases between them. The length of the CDR3 is 14 residues. The CDR3 nucleotides read TGTGCCAGCAGCTTAAGGCGGGGTAACTACGAGCAGTACTTC. Amino acids: CASSLRRGNYEQYF.